This T cell receptor (beta chain) was recovered during a study of regulatory T cells in long-lasting Graves disease. Study in general: Persistent Graves' disease meant over 5 years of antithyroid drugs with positive TSH receptor antibodies. Study-wide points: When disease was persistent, TRBV28, TRBJ1-2 and TRBJ2-5 were the favored segments.

The CDR3 totals 14 residues. Germline assignment: CDR1 LGHDT and CDR2 YNNKEL (reference sequence). V was trimmed by 1 base and J by 1 base, leaving 5 bases between them. Noted time point: persistent/refractory GD, antithyroid drugs over 5 years with positive TRAb. With RNA extracted from PBMCs as input, the TCR library was made. Graves' disease diagnoses followed American Thyroid Association guidelines. The patients were enrolled through endocrinology in Xi'an, China. This clonotype was detected many times. Its antigen is undetermined. Construction of the TCR beta libraries employed iRepertoire HTBI primers in conjunction with Arm-PCR of CDR3 regions. One entry per CDR3 protein, called by TCRdb with MiXCR from the multiplex PCR reads. The table lists 390,000 or so distinct CDR3 sequences, 20% to 25% of them singletons.

The sample in question was peripheral blood mononuclear cells (PBMCs), obtained when the disease was refractory, from a patient treated with antithyroid drugs. J is TRBJ1-3 and V is TRBV3-1; D not certain. This sequence was found in a woman aged 35 to 49 with Graves disease. CDR3 in amino acids: CASSQGGSGNTIYF. The CDR3, as DNA: TGTGCCAGCAGCCAAGGGGGATCTGGAAACACCATATATTTT.